This T cell receptor beta chain was captured in a study of human T cells and chemical hapten exposure. In the study overall: Small volume differences among pooled libraries mainly caused per-sample TCR yield variation. Whole-study results and caveats: Counts of TCRs above 1 in 1000 frequency stayed unchanged with DPC sensitization.

This clonotype was seen repeatedly, ten times or more. Its antigen is as yet unknown. It was the library that attached unique molecular identifiers to individual cDNA molecules. As handled by the study authors: With a range of about 23,224 to 690,600, the median per sample was around 96,000 TCRs. TCRdb re-derived calls from the reads in MiXCR, one entry per CDR3 protein. These V and J calls rely on TCRdb rather than the paper's analysis. The table includes fewer than 150,000 distinct CDR3 sequences, over 7.5% detected once. Unfractionated whole blood served as the source for total RNA extraction. The sample consisted of whole blood. This clonotype was obtained from a human donor in good health. Some clones in this sample may be carry-over from other donors' samples.

The CDR3 region is CASSGGIDTEAFF. The CDR3 nucleotides are TGTGCCAGCAGCGGGGGTATCGACACTGAAGCTTTCTTT. The V and J genes are TRBV2 and TRBJ1-1, with D possibly TRBD1 on 5 matching bases. Germline V gene sequence: CDR1 SNHLY, CDR2 FYNNEI. This CDR3 has 13 residues. V was clipped by 6 bases and J by 3 bases, with 11 bases between them.